The rows below give T cell receptor beta chains drawn from one sample of a study of shared clonotypes between healthy human individuals. Some clones are missing from TCRdb's copy, which holds only in-frame ones; the method was immunoSEQ multiplex PCR. The table shows roughly 2,300,000 clones, with roughly 90% occurring only once. The sample was naive CD4+ T cells from PBMCs. These receptors came from a man between 18 and 29 years old in good health. Some clones in this sample may be carry-over from other donors' samples. Both conserved end residues are part of each CDR3. D genes are given only for firm matches. The size of a clone is reported for some rows only, either as once, few or many, or as a class for expanded clones.

d_gene | abundance | j_gene | v_gene | CDR3nt | CDR3aa
TRBD1 | once | TRBJ1-1 | TRBV27 | TGTGCCAGCAGTCCACGGACAGGGGGAAGGGTAGTGACTGAAGCTTTCTTT | CASSPRTGGRVVTEAFF
NA | NA | TRBJ2-5 | TRBV27 | TGTGCCAGCAGCAAGAGACAGACAGAGACCCAGTACTTC | CASSKRQTETQYF
NA | NA | TRBJ2-7 | TRBV9 | TGTGCCAGCAGCGCGACTCTAGGAACGGACTACGAGCAGTACTTC | CASSATLGTDYEQYF
TRBD1 | once | TRBJ2-7 | TRBV7-6 | TGTGCCAGCAGCCCTCTGACAGGGGGCTACGAGCAGTACTTC | CASSPLTGGYEQYF
NA | NA | TRBJ2-7 | TRBV18 | TGTGCCAGCTCACGCACCGGGAGCGGTTACGAGCAGTACTTC | CASSRTGSGYEQYF
NA | NA | TRBJ1-1 | TRBV11-2 | TGTGCCAGCAGCTTCGGCCATTCGGGCTCCACTGAAGCTTTCTTT | CASSFGHSGSTEAFF
NA | NA | TRBJ1-4 | TRBV9 | TGTGCCAGCGGACGACGATCGGGTGAAAAACTGTTTTTT | CASGRRSGEKLFF
NA | NA | TRBJ1-4 | TRBV5-1 | TGCGCCAGCAGCTTGGGACTTGGGGAGACTAATGAAAAACTGTTTTTT | CASSLGLGETNEKLFF
TRBD1 | NA | TRBJ2-2 | TRBV11-3 | TGTGCCAGCACATACGGGACAGCGAACACCGGGGAGCTGTTTTTT | CASTYGTANTGELFF
TRBD2 | NA | TRBJ2-7 | TRBV7-6 | TGTGCCAGCAGCTTAGGAGCGGGAGGGCCGGACGAGCAGTACTTC | CASSLGAGGPDEQYF
NA | NA | TRBJ2-7 | TRBV28 | TGTGCCAGCAGCCCTATCGGACAGCTTGCCTACGAGCAGTACTTC | CASSPIGQLAYEQYF
NA | NA | TRBJ1-6 | TRBV30 | TGTGCCTGGGGGAGGTGGAATTCACCCCTCCACTTT | CAWGRWNSPLHF
NA | NA | TRBJ2-3 | TRBV15 | TGTGCCACCAGCAGGGACAGCAGCACAGATACGCAGTATTTT | CATSRDSSTDTQYF
TRBD1 | NA | TRBJ1-2 | TRBV7-7 | TGTGCCAACCGACCTTTGGGACAGGCTTATGGCTACACCTTC | CANRPLGQAYGYTF
NA | NA | TRBJ2-3 | TRBV2 | TGTGCCAGCATCCGGGACCGCAACACAGATACGCAGTATTTT | CASIRDRNTDTQYF
NA | NA | TRBJ1-2 | TRBV9 | TGTGCCAGCAGCCCAGGGACGGGCTATGGCTACACCTTC | CASSPGTGYGYTF
NA | NA | TRBJ1-2 | TRBV4-1 | TGCGCCAGCAGCCAAGGAGGCCCACCTAACTATGGCTACACCTTC | CASSQGGPPNYGYTF
TRBD2 | once | TRBJ2-7 | TRBV6-5 | TGTGCCAGCAGTGGGGGGACTAGCGGGAGCTACGAGCAGTACTTC | CASSGGTSGSYEQYF
TRBD2 | NA | TRBJ2-7 | TRBV6-1 | TGTGCCAGCAGGCTAGCGGGAGGTGACGAGCAGTACTTC | CASRLAGGDEQYF
TRBD1 | NA | TRBJ1-1 | TRBV4-1 | TGCGCCAGCAGTCATATGGGGACAGCCGTTGAAGCTTTCTTT | CASSHMGTAVEAFF
TRBD1 | NA | TRBJ1-1 | TRBV19 | TGTGCCAGTAGAGTCAGGGGGCGAGCCTCCCCCAAGGGCCGGGGGACTGAAGCTTTCTTT | CASRVRGRASPKGRGTEAFF
NA | once | TRBJ2-3 | TRBV11-1 | TGTGCCAGCAGCGGAGGGGGGAGAGATACGCAGTATTTT | CASSGGGRDTQYF
NA | NA | TRBJ2-5 | TRBV5-1 | TGCGCCAGCACCCTGGACTCTTACCAAGAGACCCAGTACTTC | CASTLDSYQETQYF
NA | NA | TRBJ1-3 | TRBV23-1 | TGCGCCAGCACCTCATCCGACCCCCCCTATGGAAACACCATATATTTT | CASTSSDPPYGNTIYF
TRBD1 | NA | TRBJ2-7 | TRBV4-1 | TGCGCCAGCAGCTCGATCGCCCGGGACAGATCCTACGAGCAGTACTTC | CASSSIARDRSYEQYF
TRBD1 | NA | TRBJ2-2 | TRBV19 | TGTGCCAGCATCCGGGACAGGGGGCTCAACACCGGGGAGCTGTTTTTT | CASIRDRGLNTGELFF
TRBD1 | NA | TRBJ1-2 | TRBV19 | TGTGCCAGTAGTTCGGGACAGAACTATGGCTACACCTTC | CASSSGQNYGYTF
NA | NA | TRBJ2-1 | TRBV28 | TGTGCCAGTTTGAATCTCCGCTCCTACAATGAGCAGTTCTTC | CASLNLRSYNEQFF
NA | NA | TRBJ1-1 | TRBV7-9 | TGTGCCAGCAGCTTAGCTTTGGGGAACACTGAAGCTTTCTTT | CASSLALGNTEAFF
TRBD2 | NA | TRBJ2-1 | TRBV11-3 | TGTGCCAGCAGCCGGACTAGCGGGAGCCATGAGCAGTTCTTC | CASSRTSGSHEQFF
TRBD1 | NA | TRBJ2-7 | TRBV5-4 | TGTGCCAGCAGCTCGTTCACAGGGGGCGGCTACGAGCAGTACTTC | CASSSFTGGGYEQYF